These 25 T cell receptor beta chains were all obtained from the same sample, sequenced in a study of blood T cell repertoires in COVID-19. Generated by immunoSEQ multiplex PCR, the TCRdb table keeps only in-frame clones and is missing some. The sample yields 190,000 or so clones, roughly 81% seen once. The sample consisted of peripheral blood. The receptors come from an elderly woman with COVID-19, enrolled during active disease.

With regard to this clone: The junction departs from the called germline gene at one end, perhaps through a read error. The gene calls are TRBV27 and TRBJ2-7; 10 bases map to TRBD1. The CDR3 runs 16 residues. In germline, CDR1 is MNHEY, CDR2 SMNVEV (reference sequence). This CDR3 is CASTFDRGPRGQGTPF. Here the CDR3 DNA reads TGTGCCAGCACATTCGACCGGGGCCCTCGGGGACAGGGGACCCCCTTC.

CDR3 protein: CASSGQGYYNEQFF. The CDR3 nucleotides read TGTGCCAGTAGTGGACAGGGGTATTACAATGAGCAGTTCTTC. V is TRBV19 and J is TRBJ2-1; 9 positions match TRBD1. The CDR3 spans 14 residues. V lost 5 bases to trimming and J lost 4 bases; unmatched junction nucleotides: 3. Per the germline V gene, CDR1 is LNHDA and CDR2 is SQIVND (reference sequence).

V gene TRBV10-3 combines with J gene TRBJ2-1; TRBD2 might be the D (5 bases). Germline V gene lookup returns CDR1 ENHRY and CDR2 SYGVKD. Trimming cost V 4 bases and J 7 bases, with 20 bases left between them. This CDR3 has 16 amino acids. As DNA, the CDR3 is TGTGCCATCAGTGTAGGAGAGGGTTTTATTGGGAATGAGCAGTTCTTC. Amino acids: CAISVGEGFIGNEQFF.

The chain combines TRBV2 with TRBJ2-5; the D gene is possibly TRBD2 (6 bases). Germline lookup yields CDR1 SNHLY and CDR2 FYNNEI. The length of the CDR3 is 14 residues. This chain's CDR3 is CATLPGLVQETQYF. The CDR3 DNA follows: TGTGCTACACTACCGGGACTGGTTCAAGAGACCCAGTACTTC.

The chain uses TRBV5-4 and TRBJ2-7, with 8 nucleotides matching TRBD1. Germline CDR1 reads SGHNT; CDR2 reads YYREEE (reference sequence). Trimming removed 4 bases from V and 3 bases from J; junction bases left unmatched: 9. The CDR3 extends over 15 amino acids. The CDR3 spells CASSTAGQGGYEQYF. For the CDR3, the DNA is TGTGCCAGCAGCACCGCCGGACAGGGAGGCTACGAGCAGTACTTC.

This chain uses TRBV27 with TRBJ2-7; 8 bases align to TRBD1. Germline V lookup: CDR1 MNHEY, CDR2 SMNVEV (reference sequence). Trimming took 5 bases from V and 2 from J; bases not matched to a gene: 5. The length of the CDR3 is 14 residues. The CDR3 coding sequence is TGTGCCAGCAGTGCATACAGGGGGACCTACGAGCAGTACTTC. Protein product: CASSAYRGTYEQYF.

CDR3 nucleotides: TGCGCCAGCAGCCTTGGGACAGGGGGCCTCGAGCAGTACTTC. Its translation is CASSLGTGGLEQYF. The chain carries TRBV5-1 and TRBJ2-7, with 12 positions matching TRBD1. The trim removed 4 bases at V and 6 bases at J, leaving 5 bases unmatched. This CDR3 region has 14 residues. CDR1 and CDR2 (germline): SGHRS, YFSETQ. Variable domain in full (rest from reference TRBV5-1 and TRBJ2-7): KAGVTQTPRYLIKTRGQQVTLSCSPISGHRSVSWYQQTPGQGLQFLFEYFSETQRNKGNFPGRFSGRQFSNSRSEMNVSTLELGDSALYLCASSLGTGGLEQYFGPGTRLTVT.

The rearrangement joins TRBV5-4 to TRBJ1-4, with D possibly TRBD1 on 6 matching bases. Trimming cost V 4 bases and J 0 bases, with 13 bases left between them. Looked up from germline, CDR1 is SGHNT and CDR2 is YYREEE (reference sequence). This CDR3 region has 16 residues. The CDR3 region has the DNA TGTGCCAGCAGCAGTCAGGGGACAACAACTAATGAAAAACTGTTTTTT. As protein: CASSSQGTTTNEKLFF.

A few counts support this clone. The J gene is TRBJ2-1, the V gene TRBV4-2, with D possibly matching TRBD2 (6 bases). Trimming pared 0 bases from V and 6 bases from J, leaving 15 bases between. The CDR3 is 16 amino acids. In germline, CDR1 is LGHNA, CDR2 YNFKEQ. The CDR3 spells CASSQDKLAPLNEQFF. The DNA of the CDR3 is TGTGCCAGCAGCCAAGATAAACTAGCCCCCCTCAATGAGCAGTTCTTC.

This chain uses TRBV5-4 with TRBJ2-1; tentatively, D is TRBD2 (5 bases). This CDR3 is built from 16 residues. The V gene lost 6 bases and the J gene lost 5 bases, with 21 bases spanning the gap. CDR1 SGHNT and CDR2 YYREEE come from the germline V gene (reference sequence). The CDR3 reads CASTLHKSGRDNEQFF. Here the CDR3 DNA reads TGTGCCAGCACCCTCCACAAAAGCGGTAGGGACAATGAGCAGTTCTTC.

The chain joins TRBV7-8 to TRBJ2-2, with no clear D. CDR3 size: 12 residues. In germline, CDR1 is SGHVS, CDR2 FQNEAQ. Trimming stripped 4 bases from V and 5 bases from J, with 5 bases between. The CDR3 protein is CASSSGTGELFF. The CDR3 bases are TGTGCCAGCAGCTCCGGGACCGGGGAGCTGTTTTTT.

CDR3: CASSLGLGLKGPGANVLTF. In DNA, the CDR3 is TGCGCCAGCAGCTTGGGGTTGGGCCTCAAGGGGCCTGGGGCCAACGTCCTGACTTTC. V usage is TRBV5-1 and J usage is TRBJ2-6; possible D gene TRBD1, 5 bases. The CDR3 has 19 residues. V lost 0 bases and J lost 2, with 18 bases in between. CDR1 and CDR2 from the germline V gene are SGHRS and YFSETQ.

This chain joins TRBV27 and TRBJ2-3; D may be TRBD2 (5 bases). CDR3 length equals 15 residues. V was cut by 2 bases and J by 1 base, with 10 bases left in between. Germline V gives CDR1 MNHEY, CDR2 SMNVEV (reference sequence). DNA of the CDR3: TGTGCCAGCAGTTTAAGACACGGGGGCACAGATACGCAGTATTTT. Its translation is CASSLRHGGTDTQYF.

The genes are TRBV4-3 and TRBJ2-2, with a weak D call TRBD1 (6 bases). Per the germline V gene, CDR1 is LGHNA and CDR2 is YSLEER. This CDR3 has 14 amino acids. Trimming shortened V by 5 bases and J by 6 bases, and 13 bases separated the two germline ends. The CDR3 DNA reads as TGCGCCAGCAGCTCCATCACAGGGTCCGGGGAGCTGTTTTTT. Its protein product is CASSSITGSGELFF.

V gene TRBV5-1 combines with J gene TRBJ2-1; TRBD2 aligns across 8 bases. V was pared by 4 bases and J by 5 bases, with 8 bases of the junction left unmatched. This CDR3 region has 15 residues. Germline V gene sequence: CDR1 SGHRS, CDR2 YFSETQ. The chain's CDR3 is CASSLGTRVNNEQFF. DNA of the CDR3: TGCGCCAGCAGCCTGGGGACTAGGGTAAACAATGAGCAGTTCTTC.

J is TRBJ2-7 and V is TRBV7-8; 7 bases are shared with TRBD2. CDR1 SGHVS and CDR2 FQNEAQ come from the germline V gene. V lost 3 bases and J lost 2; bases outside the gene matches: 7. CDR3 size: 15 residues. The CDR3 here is CASSFGRERTYEQYF. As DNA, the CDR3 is TGTGCCAGCAGCTTTGGGCGGGAGAGAACCTACGAGCAGTACTTC.

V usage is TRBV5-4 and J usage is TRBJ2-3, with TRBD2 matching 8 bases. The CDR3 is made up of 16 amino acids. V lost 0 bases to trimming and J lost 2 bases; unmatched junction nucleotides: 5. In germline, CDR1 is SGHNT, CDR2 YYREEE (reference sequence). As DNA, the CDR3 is TGTGCCAGCAGCTTGGACGGGAGGGCCACCACAGATACGCAGTATTTT. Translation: CASSLDGRATTDTQYF.

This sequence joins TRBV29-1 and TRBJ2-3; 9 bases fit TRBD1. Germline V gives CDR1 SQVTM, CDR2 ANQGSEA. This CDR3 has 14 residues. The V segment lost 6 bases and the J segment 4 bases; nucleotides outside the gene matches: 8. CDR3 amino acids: CSVGQGSLADTQYF. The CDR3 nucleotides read TGCAGCGTAGGACAGGGGAGTTTAGCAGATACGCAGTATTTT.

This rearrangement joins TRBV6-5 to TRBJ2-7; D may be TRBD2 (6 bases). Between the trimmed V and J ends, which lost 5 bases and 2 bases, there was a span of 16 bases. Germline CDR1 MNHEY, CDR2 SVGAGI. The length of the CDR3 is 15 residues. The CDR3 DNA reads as TGTGCCAGCAGTAGACGGGGTAGCGGTGCCTACGAGCAGTACTTC. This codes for CASSRRGSGAYEQYF.

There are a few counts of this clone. CDR3 residues: CASSHTSGYEQYF. CDR3 bases: TGCGCCAGCAGTCATACTAGCGGCTACGAGCAGTACTTC. The V call is TRBV4-1, the J call TRBJ2-7; 8 bases are shared with TRBD2. This CDR3 has 13 amino acids. The germline gives CDR1 MGHRA, CDR2 YSYEKL. The trim removed 6 bases at V and 3 bases at J, leaving 4 bases unmatched.

The DNA for the CDR3 is TGTGCCAGCAGTCTGACCTGGAGTCCCTACAATGAGCAGTTCTTC. This gives the protein CASSLTWSPYNEQFF. The rearrangement joins TRBV6-5 to TRBJ2-1; D gene ambiguous. V was cut by 5 bases and J by 2 bases, with 13 bases left in between. This CDR3 region has 15 residues. Germline-derived CDR1 and CDR2 are MNHEY and SVGAGI.

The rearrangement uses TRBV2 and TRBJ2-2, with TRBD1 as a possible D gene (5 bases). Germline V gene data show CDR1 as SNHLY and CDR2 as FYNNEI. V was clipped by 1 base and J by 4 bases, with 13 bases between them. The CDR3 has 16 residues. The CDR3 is CASSEGWQGSTGELFF. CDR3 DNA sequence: TGTGCCAGCAGTGAAGGTTGGCAGGGAAGCACCGGGGAGCTGTTTTTT.

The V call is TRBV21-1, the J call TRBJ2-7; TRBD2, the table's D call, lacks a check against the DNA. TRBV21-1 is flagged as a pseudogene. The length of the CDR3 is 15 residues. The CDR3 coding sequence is TGTGCCAGCAGCCTACTAGCGGGAGGTGTAGACGAGCAGTACTTC. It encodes CASSLLAGGVDEQYF.

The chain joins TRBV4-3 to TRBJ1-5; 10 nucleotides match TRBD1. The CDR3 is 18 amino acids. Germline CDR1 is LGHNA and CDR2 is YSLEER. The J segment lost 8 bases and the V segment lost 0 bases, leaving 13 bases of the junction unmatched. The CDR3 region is CASSQDLGTGEAPEPQHF. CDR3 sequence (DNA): TGCGCCAGCAGCCAAGATCTTGGGACAGGGGAGGCCCCGGAGCCCCAGCATTTT.

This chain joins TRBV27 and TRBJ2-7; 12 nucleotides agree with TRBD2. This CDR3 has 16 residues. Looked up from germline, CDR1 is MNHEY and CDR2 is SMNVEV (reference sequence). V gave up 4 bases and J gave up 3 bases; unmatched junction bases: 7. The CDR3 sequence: CASSSATSGSLYEQYF. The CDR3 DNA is TGTGCCAGCAGTTCTGCGACTAGCGGGAGTCTCTACGAGCAGTACTTC.